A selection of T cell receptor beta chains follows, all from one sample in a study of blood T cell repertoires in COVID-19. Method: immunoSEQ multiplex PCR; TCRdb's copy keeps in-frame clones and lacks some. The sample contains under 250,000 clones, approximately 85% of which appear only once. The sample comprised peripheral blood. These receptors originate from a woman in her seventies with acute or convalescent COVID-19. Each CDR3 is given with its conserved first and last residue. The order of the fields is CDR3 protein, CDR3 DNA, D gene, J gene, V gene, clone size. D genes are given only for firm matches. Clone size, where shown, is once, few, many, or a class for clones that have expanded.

CDR3aa: CASSLFPVLPLHF
CDR3nt: TGTGCCAGCAGTTTATTCCCGGTGTTACCCCTCCACTTT
d_gene: NA
j_gene: TRBJ1-6
v_gene: TRBV28
abundance: NA

CDR3aa: CASSLASLYEQYF
CDR3nt: TGCGCCAGCAGCTTGGCTAGCCTCTACGAGCAGTACTTC
d_gene: NA
j_gene: TRBJ2-7
v_gene: TRBV5-1
abundance: NA

CDR3aa: CALDSSGTEYQETQYF
CDR3nt: TGTGCCCTAGACTCATCGGGGACTGAGTACCAAGAGACCCAGTACTTC
d_gene: NA
j_gene: TRBJ2-5
v_gene: TRBV30
abundance: NA

CDR3aa: CAWSEYSWPNRETSYEQYF
CDR3nt: TGTGCCTGGAGTGAGTACTCTTGGCCTAACAGGGAAACGTCCTACGAGCAGTACTTC
d_gene: NA
j_gene: TRBJ2-7
v_gene: TRBV30
abundance: NA

CDR3aa: CASSIVDRANEKLFF
CDR3nt: TGTGCCAGTAGTATAGTGGACAGGGCTAATGAAAAACTGTTTTTT
d_gene: TRBD1
j_gene: TRBJ1-4
v_gene: TRBV19
abundance: NA

CDR3aa: CASSQSRLNTGELFF
CDR3nt: TGTGCCAGCAGTCAGTCGAGGTTAAACACCGGGGAGCTGTTTTTT
d_gene: NA
j_gene: TRBJ2-2
v_gene: TRBV6-5
abundance: NA

CDR3aa: CASSLPGDYGYTF
CDR3nt: TGTGCCAGCAGCTTGCCGGGAGACTATGGCTACACCTTC
d_gene: NA
j_gene: TRBJ1-2
v_gene: TRBV5-4
abundance: NA

CDR3aa: CASSAQGAPGELFF
CDR3nt: TGTGCCAGCAGTGCTCAGGGGGCCCCCGGGGAGCTGTTTTTT
d_gene: TRBD1
j_gene: TRBJ2-2
v_gene: TRBV2
abundance: once

CDR3aa: CASSYLDRGNQPQHF
CDR3nt: TGTGCCAGCAGTTACTTGGACAGGGGTAATCAGCCCCAGCATTTT
d_gene: TRBD1
j_gene: TRBJ1-5
v_gene: TRBV6-5
abundance: NA

CDR3aa: CASSAWTIQETQYF
CDR3nt: TGTGCCAGCAGTGCTTGGACTATCCAAGAGACCCAGTACTTC
d_gene: NA
j_gene: TRBJ2-5
v_gene: TRBV2
abundance: NA

CDR3aa: CATSAISGQVAGEQFF
CDR3nt: TGTGCCACCAGTGCAATATCAGGACAGGTTGCGGGTGAGCAGTTCTTC
d_gene: TRBD1
j_gene: TRBJ2-1
v_gene: TRBV24-1
abundance: NA

CDR3aa: CASSVTSVATTDTQYF
CDR3nt: TGTGCCAGCAGCGTGACTAGCGTTGCCACCACAGATACGCAGTATTTT
d_gene: TRBD2
j_gene: TRBJ2-3
v_gene: TRBV28
abundance: NA

CDR3aa: CASSQVILAGGFTGELFF
CDR3nt: TGCGCCAGCAGCCAAGTTATCCTAGCGGGGGGGTTCACCGGGGAGCTGTTTTTT
d_gene: TRBD2
j_gene: TRBJ2-2
v_gene: TRBV4-3
abundance: NA

CDR3aa: CASSVIGDQPQHF
CDR3nt: TGTGCCAGTAGCGTGATCGGAGATCAGCCCCAGCATTTT
d_gene: NA
j_gene: TRBJ1-5
v_gene: TRBV19
abundance: NA

CDR3aa: CSAYGTGGQAFF
CDR3nt: TGCAGCGCCTACGGGACAGGGGGCCAAGCTTTCTTT
d_gene: TRBD1
j_gene: TRBJ1-1
v_gene: TRBV29-1
abundance: NA

CDR3aa: CASSAPLAGRETQYF
CDR3nt: TGTGCCAGCAGTGCACCCCTAGCCGGCAGAGAGACCCAGTACTTC
d_gene: NA
j_gene: TRBJ2-5
v_gene: TRBV2
abundance: NA

CDR3aa: CASSQDRGKTQYF
CDR3nt: TGTGCCAGCAGTCAGGACAGGGGAAAGACCCAGTACTTC
d_gene: TRBD1
j_gene: TRBJ2-5
v_gene: TRBV2
abundance: few

CDR3aa: CASSQLAGSTYNEQFF
CDR3nt: TGTGCCAGCAGCCAGTTAGCGGGATCTACTTACAATGAGCAGTTCTTC
d_gene: TRBD2
j_gene: TRBJ2-1
v_gene: TRBV3-1/TRBV3-2
abundance: NA

CDR3aa: CASSSSGTGVGYTF
CDR3nt: TGTGCCAGCAGCTCCTCCGGGACAGGGGTAGGCTACACCTTC
d_gene: TRBD1
j_gene: TRBJ1-2
v_gene: TRBV13
abundance: NA

CDR3aa: CASSLKRQQPQHF
CDR3nt: TGTGCCAGCAGCCTCAAAAGACAACAGCCCCAGCATTTT
d_gene: NA
j_gene: TRBJ1-5
v_gene: TRBV5-6
abundance: NA

CDR3aa: CASSLAPSANTGELFF
CDR3nt: TGCGCCAGCAGCTTGGCCCCTAGCGCAAACACCGGGGAGCTGTTTTTT
d_gene: NA
j_gene: TRBJ2-2
v_gene: TRBV5-1
abundance: NA

CDR3aa: CASSLVSAGGGETQYF
CDR3nt: TGTGCCAGCAGCTTAGTGTCGGCAGGGGGCGGGGAGACCCAGTACTTC
d_gene: TRBD1
j_gene: TRBJ2-5
v_gene: TRBV7-2
abundance: once

CDR3aa: CATSEFTNYGYTF
CDR3nt: TGTGCCACCAGTGAGTTTACTAACTATGGCTACACCTTC
d_gene: NA
j_gene: TRBJ1-2
v_gene: TRBV24-1
abundance: NA

CDR3aa: CASSIGQGRQETQYF
CDR3nt: TGTGCCAGTAGTATAGGGCAGGGTAGGCAAGAGACCCAGTACTTC
d_gene: NA
j_gene: TRBJ2-5
v_gene: TRBV19
abundance: NA

CDR3aa: CASSPLTGVNTEAFF
CDR3nt: TGTGCCAGCAGCCCCCTGACAGGGGTGAACACTGAAGCTTTCTTT
d_gene: TRBD1
j_gene: TRBJ1-1
v_gene: TRBV5-4
abundance: NA

CDR3aa: CASSQGALGSQSQHF
CDR3nt: TGTGCCAGCAGTCAGGGGGCGCTTGGTAGTCAGTCCCAGCATTTT
d_gene: TRBD1
j_gene: TRBJ1-5
v_gene: TRBV6-2/TRBV6-3
abundance: once

CDR3aa: CASSQNLGYTEAFF
CDR3nt: TGTGCCAGCAGCCAGAATCTAGGCTACACTGAAGCTTTCTTT
d_gene: NA
j_gene: TRBJ1-1
v_gene: TRBV3-1/TRBV3-2
abundance: NA

CDR3aa: CASSSVPDTQYF
CDR3nt: TGTGCCAGCAGTTCAGTACCAGATACGCAGTATTTT
d_gene: NA
j_gene: TRBJ2-3
v_gene: TRBV28
abundance: NA

CDR3aa: CASSIDGTGLSPLHF
CDR3nt: TGTGCCAGTAGTATAGACGGGACAGGGTTGTCACCCCTCCACTTT
d_gene: TRBD1
j_gene: TRBJ1-6
v_gene: TRBV19
abundance: once

CDR3aa: CASRQGNEKLFF
CDR3nt: TGTGCCAGTAGACAGGGCAATGAAAAACTGTTTTTT
d_gene: NA
j_gene: TRBJ1-4
v_gene: TRBV19
abundance: NA

CDR3aa: CASSRLVSGNEQFF
CDR3nt: TGTGCCAGCAGTCGACTAGTTTCCGGCAATGAGCAGTTCTTC
d_gene: NA
j_gene: TRBJ2-1
v_gene: TRBV2
abundance: NA

CDR3aa: CASSDGTGGNYGYTF
CDR3nt: TGTGCCAGCAGTGACGGGACAGGGGGAAACTATGGCTACACCTTC
d_gene: TRBD1
j_gene: TRBJ1-2
v_gene: TRBV6-4
abundance: NA

CDR3aa: CASSRGQGGQPQHF
CDR3nt: TGTGCCAGCAGCCGGGGACAGGGCGGCCAGCCCCAGCATTTT
d_gene: TRBD1
j_gene: TRBJ1-5
v_gene: TRBV9
abundance: NA

CDR3aa: CASSLGRGSAFF
CDR3nt: TGTGCCAGCAGCTTGGGGCGGGGATCAGCTTTCTTT
d_gene: NA
j_gene: TRBJ1-1
v_gene: TRBV5-6
abundance: NA

CDR3aa: CATGTGDGPQHF
CDR3nt: TGTGCCACCGGGACAGGGGATGGGCCCCAGCATTTT
d_gene: TRBD1
j_gene: TRBJ1-5
v_gene: TRBV19
abundance: NA

CDR3aa: CATSDPQGINEQFF
CDR3nt: TGTGCCACCAGTGATCCACAGGGAATCAATGAGCAGTTCTTC
d_gene: NA
j_gene: TRBJ2-1
v_gene: TRBV24-1
abundance: NA

CDR3aa: CASSLGAGLYGYTF
CDR3nt: TGTGCCAGCAGTTTGGGGGCAGGGCTCTATGGCTACACCTTC
d_gene: NA
j_gene: TRBJ1-2
v_gene: TRBV28
abundance: once

CDR3aa: CASSLRTDYGYTF
CDR3nt: TGCGCCAGCAGCCTCCGCACTGACTATGGCTACACCTTC
d_gene: NA
j_gene: TRBJ1-2
v_gene: TRBV5-1
abundance: NA

CDR3aa: CASSLGTDYGYTF
CDR3nt: TGCGCCAGCAGCCTCGGGACAGACTATGGCTACACCTTC
d_gene: TRBD1
j_gene: TRBJ1-2
v_gene: TRBV5-1
abundance: NA

CDR3aa: CASSQEGRDINEQFF
CDR3nt: TGCGCCAGCAGCCAAGAGGGACGGGACATCAATGAGCAGTTCTTC
d_gene: NA
j_gene: TRBJ2-1
v_gene: TRBV5-1
abundance: NA

CDR3aa: CASSYSIAAGVEDTQYF
CDR3nt: TGTGCCAGCAGTTACTCGATAGCAGCGGGGGTAGAAGATACGCAGTATTTT
d_gene: TRBD2
j_gene: TRBJ2-3
v_gene: TRBV6-2/TRBV6-3
abundance: NA

CDR3aa: CASGWTVTNEKLFF
CDR3nt: TGTGCCAGCGGGTGGACAGTAACTAATGAAAAACTGTTTTTT
d_gene: NA
j_gene: TRBJ1-4
v_gene: TRBV6-5
abundance: NA

CDR3aa: CASSLQAYTEAFF
CDR3nt: TGCGCCAGCAGCCTACAGGCGTACACTGAAGCTTTCTTT
d_gene: NA
j_gene: TRBJ1-1
v_gene: TRBV5-1
abundance: few

CDR3aa: CASSLVLAGEETQYF
CDR3nt: TGCGCCAGCAGCTTGGTGCTAGCGGGGGAGGAGACCCAGTACTTC
d_gene: TRBD2
j_gene: TRBJ2-5
v_gene: TRBV5-1
abundance: NA

CDR3aa: CASSYSGGTDTQYF
CDR3nt: TGTGCCAGCAGTTATTCAGGGGGCACAGATACGCAGTATTTT
d_gene: NA
j_gene: TRBJ2-3
v_gene: TRBV6-5
abundance: NA

CDR3aa: CASSLRQESYGYTF
CDR3nt: TGTGCCAGCAGCCTCAGACAGGAGTCCTATGGCTACACCTTC
d_gene: NA
j_gene: TRBJ1-2
v_gene: TRBV7-2
abundance: NA

CDR3aa: CAIRGGQGTITEAFF
CDR3nt: TGTGCCATCAGGGGCGGACAGGGAACTATAACTGAAGCTTTCTTT
d_gene: TRBD1
j_gene: TRBJ1-1
v_gene: TRBV10-3
abundance: NA

CDR3aa: CATSTTGYTEAFF
CDR3nt: TGTGCCACCAGCACCACAGGGTACACTGAAGCTTTCTTT
d_gene: NA
j_gene: TRBJ1-1
v_gene: TRBV15
abundance: once

CDR3aa: CASSLDRAGFYGYTF
CDR3nt: TGTGCCAGCAGCTTAGATCGAGCAGGGTTTTATGGCTACACCTTC
d_gene: NA
j_gene: TRBJ1-2
v_gene: TRBV7-8
abundance: once

CDR3aa: CASSSHRDYNTGELFF
CDR3nt: TGTGCCAGCAGCTCCCATCGGGATTACAACACCGGGGAGCTGTTTTTT
d_gene: NA
j_gene: TRBJ2-2
v_gene: TRBV7-9
abundance: NA

CDR3aa: CASGDRYYGYTF
CDR3nt: TGTGCCAGCGGGGACAGGTACTATGGCTACACCTTC
d_gene: TRBD1
j_gene: TRBJ1-2
v_gene: TRBV28
abundance: few